This TCR beta chain was recovered during a study of CXCR3-negative and CXCR3-positive naive CD8 T cells. Researchers sorted 300,000 cells of each CD8+ T cell subset in triplicate. Cells that were CD45RO-CCR7+CD27+CD95- constituted naive CD8+ T cells. UMI labels and 5' RACE were used to prepare the TRB cDNA libraries. TCRdb reprocessed the 5' RACE reads, keeping one entry per CDR3 protein, no DNA. The sample table sets out 130,000 to 150,000 distinct CDR3 sequences. With respect to this clonotype: What it binds is unknown.

Study-level findings and limits: Diversity in memory CD8+ cells fell much lower than the comparably high levels seen in both naive subsets. The study found more hydrophobic TRB CDR3s in CXCR3-positive naive cells than in CXCR3-negative naive cells.

This TCR was recovered from a human donor in good health. Some clones in this sample may be carry-over from other donors' samples. The sequenced sample was naive CXCR3+ CD8+ T cells from blood. Documented subset: CD45RO-CCR7+CD27+CD95- naive CD8+ T cells expressing CXCR3 (TNR3+).

The CDR3 here is CSVEGVESSYNEQFF. The chain employs TRBV29-1 and TRBJ2-1. The CDR3 extends over 15 amino acids. The germline CDR1 and CDR2 sequences are SQVTM and ANQGSEA.